This T cell receptor beta chain was recovered during a study of shared clonotypes between healthy human individuals. The study's findings and limits: The study's rarefaction showed incomplete sorted-subset sequencing despite large depth.

Remarks on this clone: Antigen specificity is unknown.

Genomic DNA of each subset was evenly split across several immunoSEQ plates. Sequenced by immunoSEQ multiplex PCR; TCRdb stores in-frame clones only, minus some. The data contain approximately 530,000 clones, 95% to 97% of them singletons. CDR3 length: 16 residues. V was trimmed by 7 bases and J by 0 bases, leaving 15 bases between them. Germline loops: CDR1 LNHDA, CDR2 SQIVND (reference sequence). V is TRBV19 and J is TRBJ1-4, with D maybe TRBD1 (6 bases). This TCR was sampled from a woman in her twenties or thirties in good health. The sample was naive CD4+ T cells sorted from blood. Noted subset: CD45RA+ positively selected. The CDR3, as DNA: TGTGCCAGTAAGGAGACAGGCCTTCCAACTAATGAAAAACTGTTTTTT. Translating it yields CASKETGLPTNEKLFF. Based on the CDR3 plus reference TRBV19 and TRBJ1-4, the full variable domain is DGGITQSPKYLFRKEGQNVTLSCEQNLNHDAMYWYRQDPGQGLRLIYYSQIVNDFQKGDIAEGYSVSREKKESFPLTVTSAQKNPTAFYLCASKETGLPTNEKLFFGSGTQLSVL.